The rows below give T cell receptor beta chains drawn from one sample of a study of CD4 T cell repertoires in COVID-19. Measured with immunoSEQ multiplex PCR; TCRdb has only the in-frame clones, and not every one. The sample carries over 75,000 clones, roughly 85% recorded once. Sequencing was performed on CD4+ T cells from peripheral blood, taken after recovery from COVID-19. The receptors derive from a human donor who had COVID-19. Each CDR3 is given with its conserved first and last residue. The D gene is left open where the match is weak. Where a row states a size, it is once, few, many or the class of an expanded clone; other rows omit it.

V,J,size,D,length,CDR3,DNA
TRBV12-5,TRBJ2-5,NA,TRBD1,16,CASGQDKTGGQETQYF,TGTGCTAGTGGCCAGGATAAGACAGGGGGACAAGAGACCCAGTACTTC
TRBV28,TRBJ2-7,NA,NA,13,CATGGPTIYEQYF,TGTGCCACCGGGGGGCCTACCATCTACGAGCAGTACTTC
TRBV9,TRBJ2-7,NA,NA,14,CASSVGGPPYEQYF,TGTGCCAGCAGCGTTGGGGGGCCCCCCTACGAGCAGTACTTC
TRBV11-2,TRBJ1-2,NA,NA,14,CASSQSGGLWGYTF,TGTGCCAGCAGCCAGAGTGGAGGGCTATGGGGCTACACCTTC
TRBV9,TRBJ2-6,NA,NA,15,CASSVPISGANVLTF,TGTGCCAGCAGCGTCCCGATCTCTGGGGCCAACGTCCTGACTTTC
TRBV12-5,TRBJ2-2,NA,TRBD2,15,CASGLDRGVAGELFF,TGTGCTAGTGGTTTGGACCGGGGGGTGGCCGGGGAGCTGTTTTTT
TRBV5-1,TRBJ2-2,NA,NA,14,CASSVQPDTGELFF,TGCGCCAGCAGTGTACAGCCCGACACCGGGGAGCTGTTTTTT
TRBV7-9,TRBJ1-2,NA,TRBD1,14,CASSLVQGAGGYTF,TGTGCCAGCAGCTTGGTTCAGGGGGCCGGGGGCTACACCTTC
TRBV25-1,TRBJ2-7,NA,NA,12,CASSDRPYEQYF,TGTGCCAGCAGTGACAGGCCGTACGAGCAGTACTTC
TRBV12-3/TRBV12-4,TRBJ2-3,few,NA,12,CASSTTADTQYF,TGTGCCAGCAGTACGACAGCAGATACGCAGTATTTT
TRBV11-3,TRBJ2-3,NA,TRBD2,15,CASSREGLSTDTQYF,TGTGCCAGCAGCCGGGAGGGGTTAAGCACAGATACGCAGTATTTT
TRBV12-3/TRBV12-4,TRBJ1-1,NA,NA,10,CAVRRTEAFF,TGTGCCGTTAGGAGGACTGAAGCTTTCTTT
TRBV30,TRBJ2-7,NA,NA,14,CAWSVSFGAGEQYF,TGTGCCTGGAGTGTAAGCTTTGGGGCTGGCGAGCAGTACTTC
TRBV5-1,TRBJ2-1,NA,TRBD2,16,CASSLAQAGVIQEQFF,TGCGCCAGCAGCTTGGCCCAAGCGGGAGTAATACAGGAGCAGTTCTTC
TRBV7-6,TRBJ1-1,NA,NA,12,CASSQFGAEAFF,TGTGCCAGCAGCCAATTTGGGGCTGAAGCTTTCTTT
TRBV11-1,TRBJ1-6,NA,TRBD1,14,CASSLGTGDSPLHF,TGTGCCAGCAGCTTAGGGACAGGAGATTCACCCCTCCACTTT
TRBV5-1,TRBJ2-3,NA,NA,14,CASSFQRGTDTQYF,TGCGCCAGCAGCTTTCAGCGGGGCACAGATACGCAGTATTTT
TRBV19,TRBJ2-3,NA,NA,13,CASSLPNTDTQYF,TGTGCCAGTAGTCTACCTAACACAGATACGCAGTATTTT
TRBV11-2,TRBJ2-7,few,TRBD2,16,CASSLGASGTPYEQYF,TGTGCCAGCAGCTTAGGTGCTAGCGGGACCCCCTACGAGCAGTACTTC
TRBV28,TRBJ1-5,NA,NA,11,CASSRYQPQHF,TGTGCCAGCAGTCGATATCAGCCCCAGCATTTT
TRBV19,TRBJ1-2,NA,NA,13,CASSIGRNYGYTF,TGTGCCAGTAGTATCGGACGAAACTATGGCTACACCTTC
TRBV6-2/TRBV6-3,TRBJ1-5,NA,TRBD1,16,CASSPSGGTGVQPQHF,TGTGCCAGCAGTCCATCCGGCGGGACAGGGGTTCAGCCCCAGCATTTT
TRBV7-9,TRBJ1-1,NA,TRBD1,16,CASSSPRDRVFTEAFF,TGTGCCAGCAGCTCGCCCCGGGACAGGGTTTTCACTGAAGCTTTCTTT
TRBV24-1,TRBJ2-1,NA,NA,15,CATSLGGSSYNEQFF,TGTGCCACCAGTCTGGGCGGTAGCTCCTACAATGAGCAGTTCTTC
TRBV3-1/TRBV3-2,TRBJ1-2,NA,NA,12,CASSQVPDVKDF,TGTGCCAGCAGCCAAGTCCCGGACGTCAAAGACTTC
TRBV3-1/TRBV3-2,TRBJ2-7,NA,NA,15,CASTSTPGPSYEQYF,TGTGCCAGCACTTCGACTCCGGGACCTTCCTACGAGCAGTACTTC
TRBV12-3/TRBV12-4,TRBJ1-2,NA,NA,13,CASSLGRIYGYTF,TGTGCCAGCAGCCTCGGACGGATCTATGGCTACACCTTC
TRBV19,TRBJ1-5,NA,NA,16,CASSIAGSTFNQPQHF,TGTGCCAGTAGTATAGCCGGGTCTACTTTTAATCAGCCCCAGCATTTT
TRBV7-9,TRBJ2-7,NA,NA,15,CASSLVIGLAQDEYF,TGTGCCAGCAGCTTAGTTATAGGTCTTGCCCAAGATGAGTACTTC
TRBV20-1,TRBJ2-5,NA,NA,11,CSATRGETQYF,TGCAGTGCTACCAGGGGCGAGACCCAGTACTTC
TRBV9,TRBJ1-1,NA,TRBD1,12,CANPGGWTEAFF,TGTGCCAACCCAGGGGGCTGGACTGAAGCTTTCTTT
TRBV6-5,TRBJ2-6,NA,TRBD1,15,CASQKGAAGANVLTF,TGTGCCAGCCAAAAGGGGGCAGCTGGGGCCAACGTCCTGACTTTC
TRBV5-8,TRBJ1-3,NA,NA,15,CASSLGDAKGNTIYF,TGTGCCAGCAGCTTGGGGGACGCCAAAGGAAACACCATATATTTT
TRBV10-3,TRBJ1-1,NA,TRBD1,14,CAISSGQGNTEAFF,TGTGCCATCAGTTCGGGACAGGGGAACACTGAAGCTTTCTTT
TRBV19,TRBJ2-1,NA,NA,16,CASSRSGDSPYNEQFF,TGTGCCAGTAGTAGGTCAGGGGATTCGCCCTACAATGAGCAGTTCTTC
TRBV25-1,TRBJ1-2,NA,NA,14,CASSESGRGYGYTF,TGTGCCAGCAGTGAATCGGGCAGGGGATATGGCTACACCTTC
TRBV28,TRBJ2-6,NA,NA,13,CASSLPSANVLTF,TGTGCCAGCAGCCTACCTTCGGCCAACGTCCTGACTTTC
TRBV6-5,TRBJ2-3,NA,NA,16,CASSYGGPPSTDTQYF,TGTGCCAGCAGTTACGGGGGGCCACCTAGCACAGATACGCAGTATTTT